This TCR beta chain was recorded in a study of T cells in Graves' hyperthyroidism and ophthalmopathy. CDR1 DFQATT and CDR2 SNEGSKA come from the germline V gene (reference sequence). The CDR3 is made up of 13 amino acids. Trimming cost V 5 bases and J 3 bases, with 13 bases left between them. RNA transcripts yielded amplified TCR beta CDR3 regions. HTBI primers were the set used in a first-round RT-PCR of the TCR CDR3. One entry per CDR3 protein, called by TCRdb with MiXCR from the multiplex PCR reads. The sample has roughly 580,000 distinct CDR3 sequences; roughly 50% are singletons. Comment on this clonotype: Its antigen is as yet unknown.

Whole-study findings and limits: Ophthalmopathy got predicted by the model a median about 6.5 months before its onset.

Each patient was aged 18 to 65 and had newly diagnosed hyperthyroidism of under 2 months' duration. Reasons for excluding patients were uncontrolled infection, other autoimmune disease, pregnancy or lactation. This TCR was sampled from a woman aged 18-30 years with Graves' hyperthyroidism. This chain connects TRBV20-1 to TRBJ1-1, with D possibly matching TRBD1 (5 bases). The sample consisted of peripheral blood or thyroid tissue (not recorded which). CDR3 residues: CSALREGDTEAFF. The CDR3 DNA reads as TGCAGTGCTCTCAGGGAAGGGGACACTGAAGCTTTCTTT.